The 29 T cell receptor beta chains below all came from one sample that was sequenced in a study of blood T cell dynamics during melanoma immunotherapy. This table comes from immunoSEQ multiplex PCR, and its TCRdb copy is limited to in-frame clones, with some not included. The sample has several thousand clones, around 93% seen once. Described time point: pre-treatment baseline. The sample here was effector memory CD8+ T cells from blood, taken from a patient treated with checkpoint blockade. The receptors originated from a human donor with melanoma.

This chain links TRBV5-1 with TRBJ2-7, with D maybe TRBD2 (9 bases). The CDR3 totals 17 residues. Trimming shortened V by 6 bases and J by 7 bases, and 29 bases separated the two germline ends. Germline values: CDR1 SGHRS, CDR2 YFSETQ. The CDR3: CASKAGQGGSGRAEQYF. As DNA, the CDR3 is TGCGCCAGCAAAGCAGGACAGGGTGGTAGCGGGAGAGCGGAGCAGTACTTC.

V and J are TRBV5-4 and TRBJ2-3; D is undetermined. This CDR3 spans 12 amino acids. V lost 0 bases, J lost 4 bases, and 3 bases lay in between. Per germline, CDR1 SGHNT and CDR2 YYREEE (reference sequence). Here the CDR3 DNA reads TGTGCCAGCAGCTTGGCACCAGATACGCAGTATTTT. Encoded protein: CASSLAPDTQYF.

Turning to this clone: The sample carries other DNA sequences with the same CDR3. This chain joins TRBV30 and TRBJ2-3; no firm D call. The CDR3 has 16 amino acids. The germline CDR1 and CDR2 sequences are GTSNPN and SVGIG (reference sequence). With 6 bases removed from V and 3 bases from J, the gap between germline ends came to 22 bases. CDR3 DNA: TGTGCCTGCCAAATGGGGAACGGAACCAGAACAGATACGCAGTATTTT. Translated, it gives CACQMGNGTRTDTQYF.

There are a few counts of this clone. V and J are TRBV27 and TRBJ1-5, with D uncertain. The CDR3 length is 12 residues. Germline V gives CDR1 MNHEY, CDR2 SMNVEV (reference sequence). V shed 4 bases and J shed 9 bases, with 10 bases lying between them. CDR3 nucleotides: TGTGCCAGCAGTTCCGGGAGTGTGCCCCAGCATTTT. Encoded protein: CASSSGSVPQHF.

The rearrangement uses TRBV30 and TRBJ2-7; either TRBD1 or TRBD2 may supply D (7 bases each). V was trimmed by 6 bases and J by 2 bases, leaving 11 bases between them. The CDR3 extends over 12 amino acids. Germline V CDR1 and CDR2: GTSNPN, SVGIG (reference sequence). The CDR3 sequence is CACRGGPYEQYF. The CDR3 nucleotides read TGTGCCTGCAGGGGGGGACCCTACGAGCAGTACTTC.

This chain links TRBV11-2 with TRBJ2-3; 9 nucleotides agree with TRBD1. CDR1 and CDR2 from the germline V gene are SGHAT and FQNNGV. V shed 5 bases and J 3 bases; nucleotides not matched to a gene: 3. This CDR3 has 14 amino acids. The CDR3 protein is CASSIGQGTDTQYF. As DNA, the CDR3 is TGTGCCAGCAGCATCGGACAGGGGACAGATACGCAGTATTTT.

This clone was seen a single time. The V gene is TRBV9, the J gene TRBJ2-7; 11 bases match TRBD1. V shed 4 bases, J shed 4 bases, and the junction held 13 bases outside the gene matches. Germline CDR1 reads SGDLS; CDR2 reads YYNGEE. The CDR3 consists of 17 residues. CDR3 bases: TGTGCCAGCAGCACCCCTTCCGGGACAGGGGGGGGGTACGAGCAGTACTTC. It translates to CASSTPSGTGGGYEQYF.

The CDR3 coding sequence is TGTGCCAGCGAAGGACTAGCGGGAGACAATGAGCAGTTCTTC. It yields the protein CASEGLAGDNEQFF. The J gene is TRBJ2-1, the V gene TRBV25-1; TRBD2 aligns across 13 bases. Germline loops: CDR1 MGHDK, CDR2 SYGVNS. J lost 5 bases, V lost 8 bases, and 3 bases had no gene match. This CDR3 spans 14 amino acids.

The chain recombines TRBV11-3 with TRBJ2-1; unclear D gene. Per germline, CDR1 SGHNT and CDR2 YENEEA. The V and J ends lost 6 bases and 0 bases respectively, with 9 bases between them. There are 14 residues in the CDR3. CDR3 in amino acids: CASRWANSYNEQFF. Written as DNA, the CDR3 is TGTGCCAGCAGATGGGCTAACTCCTACAATGAGCAGTTCTTC.

The CDR3 is CASSSIGRAYEQYF. CDR3 coding DNA: TGTGCCAGCAGCTCCATTGGCAGAGCCTACGAGCAGTACTTC. V is TRBV5-6 and J is TRBJ2-7; D unclear. From germline, CDR1 is SGHDT and CDR2 YYEEEE. The CDR3 covers 14 residues. With 3 bases removed from V and 2 bases from J, the gap between germline ends came to 12 bases.

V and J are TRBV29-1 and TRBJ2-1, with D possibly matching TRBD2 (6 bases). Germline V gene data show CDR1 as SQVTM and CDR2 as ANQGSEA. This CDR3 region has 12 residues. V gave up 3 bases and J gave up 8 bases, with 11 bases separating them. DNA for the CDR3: TGCAGCGTTGACGGGAGAGGGGATGAGCAGTTCTTC. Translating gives CSVDGRGDEQFF.

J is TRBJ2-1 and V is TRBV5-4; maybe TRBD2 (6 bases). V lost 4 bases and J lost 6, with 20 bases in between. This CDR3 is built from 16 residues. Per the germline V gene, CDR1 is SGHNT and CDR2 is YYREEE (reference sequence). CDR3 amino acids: CASSPPGMGGPNEQFF. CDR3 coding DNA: TGTGCCAGCAGCCCACCCGGGATGGGGGGACCCAATGAGCAGTTCTTC. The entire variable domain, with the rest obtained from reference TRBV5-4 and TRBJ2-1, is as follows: ETGVTQSPTHLIKTRGQQVTLRCSSQSGHNTVSWYQQALGQGPQFIFQYYREEENGRGNFPPRFSGLQFPNYSSELNVNALELDDSALYLCASSPPGMGGPNEQFFGPGTRLTVL.

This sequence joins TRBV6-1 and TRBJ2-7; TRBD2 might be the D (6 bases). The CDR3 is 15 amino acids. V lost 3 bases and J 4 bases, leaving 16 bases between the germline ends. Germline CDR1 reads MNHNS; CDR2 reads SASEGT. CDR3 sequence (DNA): TGTGCCAGCAGTGAGGGCCTAGCGCCTTCTTACGAGCAGTACTTC. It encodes CASSEGLAPSYEQYF.

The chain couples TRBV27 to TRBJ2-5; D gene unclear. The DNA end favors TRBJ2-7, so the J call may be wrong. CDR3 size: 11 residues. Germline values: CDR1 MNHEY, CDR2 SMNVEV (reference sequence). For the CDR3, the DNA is TGTGCCAGCAGTTTCGGTAGCGAGCAGTACTTC. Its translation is CASSFGSEQYF.

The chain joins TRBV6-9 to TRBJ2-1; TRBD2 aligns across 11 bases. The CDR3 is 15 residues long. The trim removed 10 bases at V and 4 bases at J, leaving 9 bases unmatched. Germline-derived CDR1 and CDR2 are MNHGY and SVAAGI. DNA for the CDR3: TGTGCCATTACGCGGGGACTAGCGGAGTACAATGAGCAGTTCTTC. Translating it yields CAITRGLAEYNEQFF.

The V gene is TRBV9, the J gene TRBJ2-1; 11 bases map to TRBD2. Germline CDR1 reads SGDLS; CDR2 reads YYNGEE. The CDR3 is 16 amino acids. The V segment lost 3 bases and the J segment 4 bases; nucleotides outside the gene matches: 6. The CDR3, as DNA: TGTGCCAGCAGCGAGTTTAGCGGGAGGGGGTACAATGAGCAGTTCTTC. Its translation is CASSEFSGRGYNEQFF.

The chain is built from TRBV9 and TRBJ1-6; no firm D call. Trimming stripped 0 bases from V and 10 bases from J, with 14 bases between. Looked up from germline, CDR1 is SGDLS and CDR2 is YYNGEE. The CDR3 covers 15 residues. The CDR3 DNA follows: TGTGCCAGCAGCGTAGCGTCCAGAATGGGCTCACCCCTCCACTTT. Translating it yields CASSVASRMGSPLHF.

The CDR3 nucleotides read TGCAGCGTTGAATCAGACAATGAGCAGTTCTTC. It specifies CSVESDNEQFF. This chain joins TRBV29-1 and TRBJ2-1; D ambiguous. Germline CDR1 reads SQVTM; CDR2 reads ANQGSEA. Trimming removed 2 bases from V and 5 bases from J, with 4 bases in between. The CDR3 totals 11 residues.

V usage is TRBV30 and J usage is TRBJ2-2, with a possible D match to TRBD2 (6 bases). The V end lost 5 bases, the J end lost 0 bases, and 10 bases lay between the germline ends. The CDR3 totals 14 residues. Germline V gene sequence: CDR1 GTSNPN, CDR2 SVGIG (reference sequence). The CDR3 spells CAWAGGSNTGELFF. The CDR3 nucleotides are TGTGCCTGGGCCGGGGGATCGAACACCGGGGAGCTGTTTTTT.

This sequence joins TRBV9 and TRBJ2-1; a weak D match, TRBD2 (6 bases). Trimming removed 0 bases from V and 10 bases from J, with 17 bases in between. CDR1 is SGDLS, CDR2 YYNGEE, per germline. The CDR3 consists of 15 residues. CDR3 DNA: TGTGCCAGCAGCGTAGGAGGGACTGGGTCACGAGAGCAGTTCTTC. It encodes CASSVGGTGSREQFF.

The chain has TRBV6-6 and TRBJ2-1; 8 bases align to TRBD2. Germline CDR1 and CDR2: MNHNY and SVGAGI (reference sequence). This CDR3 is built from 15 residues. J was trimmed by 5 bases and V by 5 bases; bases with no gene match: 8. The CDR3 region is CASSAGLVRDNEQFF. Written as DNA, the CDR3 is TGTGCCAGCAGTGCGGGACTAGTTCGGGACAATGAGCAGTTCTTC.

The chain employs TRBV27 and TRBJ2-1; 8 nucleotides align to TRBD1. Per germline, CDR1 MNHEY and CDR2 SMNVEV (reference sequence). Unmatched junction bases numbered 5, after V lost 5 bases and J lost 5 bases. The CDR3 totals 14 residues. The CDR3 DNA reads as TGTGCCAGCAGTCCAGGGGGCGCGCACAATGAGCAGTTCTTC. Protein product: CASSPGGAHNEQFF.

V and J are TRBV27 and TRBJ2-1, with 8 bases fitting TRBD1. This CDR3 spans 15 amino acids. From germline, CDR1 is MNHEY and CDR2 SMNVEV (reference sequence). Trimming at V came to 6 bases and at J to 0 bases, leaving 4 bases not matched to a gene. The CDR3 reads CASSFGQGSYNEQFF. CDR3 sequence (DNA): TGTGCCAGCAGCTTCGGACAGGGCTCCTACAATGAGCAGTTCTTC.

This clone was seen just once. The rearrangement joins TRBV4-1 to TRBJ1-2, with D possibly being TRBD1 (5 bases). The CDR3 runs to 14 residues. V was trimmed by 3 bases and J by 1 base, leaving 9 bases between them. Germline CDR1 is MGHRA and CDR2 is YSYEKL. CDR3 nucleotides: TGCGCCAGCAGCCAGGGACTCTTTAACTATGGCTACACCTTC. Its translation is CASSQGLFNYGYTF.

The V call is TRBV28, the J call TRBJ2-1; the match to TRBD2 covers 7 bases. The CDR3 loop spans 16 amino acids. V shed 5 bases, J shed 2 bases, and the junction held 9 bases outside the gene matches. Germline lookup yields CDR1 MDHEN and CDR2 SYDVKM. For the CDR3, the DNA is TGTGCCAGCAGTCAGGGAGGGGATTTCGCCTACAATGAGCAGTTCTTC. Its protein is CASSQGGDFAYNEQFF. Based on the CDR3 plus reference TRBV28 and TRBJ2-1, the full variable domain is DVKVTQSSRYLVKRTGEKVFLECVQDMDHENMFWYRQDPGLGLRLIYFSYDVKMKEKGDIPEGYSVSREKKERFSLILESASTNQTSMYLCASSQGGDFAYNEQFFGPGTRLTVL.

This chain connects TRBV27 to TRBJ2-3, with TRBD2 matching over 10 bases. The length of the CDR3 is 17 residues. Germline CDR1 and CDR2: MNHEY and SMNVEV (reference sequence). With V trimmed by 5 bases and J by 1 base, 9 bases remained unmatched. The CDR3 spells CASSIYAGTSGTDTQYF. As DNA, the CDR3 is TGTGCCAGCAGTATTTACGCCGGGACTAGCGGCACAGATACGCAGTATTTT.

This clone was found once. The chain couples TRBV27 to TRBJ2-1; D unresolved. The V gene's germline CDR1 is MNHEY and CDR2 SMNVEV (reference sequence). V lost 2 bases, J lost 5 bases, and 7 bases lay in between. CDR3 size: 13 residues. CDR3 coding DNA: TGTGCCAGCAGTTTAAACGCCCACAATGAGCAGTTCTTC. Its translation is CASSLNAHNEQFF.

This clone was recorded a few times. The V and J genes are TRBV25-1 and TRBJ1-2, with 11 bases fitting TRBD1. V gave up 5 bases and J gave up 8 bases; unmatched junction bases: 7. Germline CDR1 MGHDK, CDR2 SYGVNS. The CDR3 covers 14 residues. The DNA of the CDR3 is TGTGCCAGCAGTAATGCCGGGACAGGGGGAGGCTACACCTTC. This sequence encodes CASSNAGTGGGYTF.

The CDR3 nucleotides read TGTGCCAGCAGCGCAGGGGATGGTCGGGCAGATACGCAGTATTTT. Its translation: CASSAGDGRADTQYF. V is TRBV9 and J is TRBJ2-3; tentatively, D is TRBD1 (6 bases). This CDR3 is 15 amino acids long. The V end was cut by 3 bases, the J end by 4 bases, with 15 bases between. The germline gives CDR1 SGDLS, CDR2 YYNGEE.